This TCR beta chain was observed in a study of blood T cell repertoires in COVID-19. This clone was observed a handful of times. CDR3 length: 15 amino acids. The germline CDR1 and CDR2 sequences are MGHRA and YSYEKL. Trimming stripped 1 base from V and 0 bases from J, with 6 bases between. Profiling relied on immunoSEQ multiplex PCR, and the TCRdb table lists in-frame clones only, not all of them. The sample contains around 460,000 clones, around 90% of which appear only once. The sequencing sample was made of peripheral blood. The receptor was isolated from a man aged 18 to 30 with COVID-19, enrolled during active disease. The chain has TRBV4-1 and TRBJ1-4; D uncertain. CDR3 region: CASSQARATNEKLFF. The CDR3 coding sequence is TGCGCCAGCAGCCAAGCCCGTGCAACTAATGAAAAACTGTTTTTT.